This T cell receptor beta chain was observed in a study of T cell repertoires in cytomegalovirus infection. The wider study: The authors relied on CMV epitopes, both recently identified HLA-C-restricted and well-studied HLA-B-restricted.

From the reads, TCRdb called clonotypes with MiXCR, one entry per CDR3 protein. The profile covers hundreds of thousands of distinct CDR3 sequences, with 30% to 35% appearing a single time and under 15% taken by the ten largest. The CDR3 loop spans 12 amino acids. The germline CDR1 and CDR2 sequences are SNHLY and FYNNEI. Trimming took off 6 bases at V and 1 base at J, with 6 bases between the two ends. Regarding this clonotype: Its cognate antigen is unknown. A much larger clone lies a single base off, so this may be a read error.

The sample here was cultured CD8+ T cells from PBMCs, taken from culture after CMV antigen stimulation. The clonotype comes from a human donor in good health (CMV status not recorded). Some clones in this sample may be carry-over from other donors' samples. This sequence joins TRBV2 and TRBJ1-1; D is unclear. This chain's CDR3 is CASRGRNTEAFF. The CDR3 DNA follows: TGTGCCAGCAGGGGCAGGAACACTGAAGCTTTCTTT. Full variable domain (outside the CDR3, taken from reference TRBV2 and TRBJ1-1): EPEVTQTPSHQVTQMGQEVILRCVPISNHLYFYWYRQILGQKVEFLVSFYNNEISEKSEIFDDQFSVERPDGSNFTLKIRSTKLEDSAMYFCASRGRNTEAFFGQGTRLTVV.